Presented here are 6 T cell receptor beta chains from one specimen sequenced in a study of blood T cells in healthy people across ages. Alongside a J-beta primer mix, a sample-barcoded 5' primer served in a second PCR lasting about 7 to 11 cycles. TCRdb reprocessed the 5' RACE reads via MiXCR and lists one record per CDR3 protein. This table holds 1,500,000 or so distinct CDR3 sequences, approximately 63% found once. The sample was blood. These TCRs come from a young man in good health.

With respect to this clonotype: The junction and the germline gene differ at one end; a read error may be behind it. This sequence joins TRBV5-1 and TRBJ2-5; 10 bases match TRBD2. The germline gives CDR1 SGHRS, CDR2 YFSETQ. The CDR3 totals 16 residues. This chain's CDR3 is CASSLVKREGQETQNF. CDR3 DNA: TGCGCCAGCAGCTTGGTTAAGCGGGAGGGACAAGAGACCCAGAACTTC.

The rearrangement links TRBV27 to TRBJ2-3; D gene uncertain. Per germline, CDR1 MNHEY and CDR2 SMNVEV (reference sequence). Between the trimmed V and J ends, which lost 3 bases and 6 bases, there was a span of 10 bases. There are 13 residues in the CDR3. For the CDR3, the DNA is TGTGCCAGCAGTTTTTTCACGGCGGATACGCAGTATTTT. Residues: CASSFFTADTQYF.

This clonotype appeared a few times. The chain links TRBV27 to TRBJ1-2, with a weak D call TRBD1 (5 bases). The CDR3 is 15 amino acids. CDR1 MNHEY and CDR2 SMNVEV come from the germline V gene (reference sequence). V lost 5 bases and J 2 bases, leaving 15 bases between the germline ends. The CDR3 coding sequence is TGTGCCAGCAGTCCTCGGACACTTTTCAACTATGGCTACACCTTC. As protein: CASSPRTLFNYGYTF.

In its sample, this clonotype was seen a few times. The DNA of the CDR3 is TGCGCCAGCAGCCAAGATGCTAGCGGGGCACAAGAGACCCAGTACTTC. Its protein product is CASSQDASGAQETQYF. The gene calls are TRBV4-1 and TRBJ2-5, with 9 bases lining up with TRBD2. Germline CDR1 MGHRA, CDR2 YSYEKL. CDR3 length: 16 residues. The V gene end was trimmed by 0 bases and the J gene end by 2 bases; junction bases not matched to a gene: 4.

The CDR3 DNA is TGTGCCAGCCAGCCCGGGACAGCTAATGAAAAACTGTTTTTT. Residues: CASQPGTANEKLFF. J is TRBJ1-4 and V is TRBV2; TRBD1 aligns across 7 bases. The ends lost 8 bases at V and 3 bases at J; junction bases unmatched: 6. The CDR3 contains 14 residues. Germline V gene sequence: CDR1 SNHLY, CDR2 FYNNEI. Supplemented by reference TRBV2 and TRBJ1-4, the full variable domain reads EPEVTQTPSHQVTQMGQEVILRCVPISNHLYFYWYRQILGQKVEFLVSFYNNEISEKSEIFDDQFSVERPDGSNFTLKIRSTKLEDSAMYFCASQPGTANEKLFFGSGTQLSVL.

This clonotype showed up just a few times. This rearrangement joins TRBV27 to TRBJ2-1, with 9 nucleotides matching TRBD1. The CDR3 is 17 amino acids. The J segment lost 8 bases and the V segment lost 2 bases, leaving 13 bases of the junction unmatched. CDR1 and CDR2 (germline): MNHEY, SMNVEV (reference sequence). CDR3 DNA: TGTGCCAGCAGTTTAGTAGGGACAGGGTTTCCGGGCCATGAGCAGTTCTTC. Translating it yields CASSLVGTGFPGHEQFF.